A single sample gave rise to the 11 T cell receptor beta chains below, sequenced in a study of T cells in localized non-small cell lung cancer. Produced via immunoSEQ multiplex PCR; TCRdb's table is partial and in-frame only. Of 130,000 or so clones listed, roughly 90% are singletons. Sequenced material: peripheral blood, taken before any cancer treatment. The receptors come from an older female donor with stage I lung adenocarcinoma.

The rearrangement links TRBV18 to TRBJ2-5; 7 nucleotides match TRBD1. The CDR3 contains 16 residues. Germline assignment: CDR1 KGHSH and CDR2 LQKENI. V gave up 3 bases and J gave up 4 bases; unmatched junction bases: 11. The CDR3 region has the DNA TGTGCCAGCTCACCTTCACAAAGGACAGGTCCAGAGACCCAGTACTTC. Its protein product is CASSPSQRTGPETQYF.

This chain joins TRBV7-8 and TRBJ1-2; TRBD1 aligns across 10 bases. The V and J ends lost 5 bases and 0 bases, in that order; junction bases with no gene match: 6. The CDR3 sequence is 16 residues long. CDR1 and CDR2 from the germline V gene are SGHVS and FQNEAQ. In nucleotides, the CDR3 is TGTGCCAGCAGCCGAAGGACAGGGGGAGCTAACTATGGCTACACCTTC. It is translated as CASSRRTGGANYGYTF.

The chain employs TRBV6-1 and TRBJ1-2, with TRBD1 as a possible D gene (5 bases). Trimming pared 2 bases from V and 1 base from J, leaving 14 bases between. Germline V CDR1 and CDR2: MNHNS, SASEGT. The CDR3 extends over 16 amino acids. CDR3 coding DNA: TGTGCCAGCAGTGAAACGGGGGGTGGGGTTAACTATGGCTACACCTTC. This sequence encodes CASSETGGGVNYGYTF.

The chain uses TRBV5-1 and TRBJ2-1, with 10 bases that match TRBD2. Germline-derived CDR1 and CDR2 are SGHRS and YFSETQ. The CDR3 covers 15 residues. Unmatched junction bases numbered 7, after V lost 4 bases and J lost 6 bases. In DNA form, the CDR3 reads TGCGCCAGCAGCACACTAGCGGGGCGGCTCAATGAGCAGTTCTTC. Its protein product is CASSTLAGRLNEQFF.

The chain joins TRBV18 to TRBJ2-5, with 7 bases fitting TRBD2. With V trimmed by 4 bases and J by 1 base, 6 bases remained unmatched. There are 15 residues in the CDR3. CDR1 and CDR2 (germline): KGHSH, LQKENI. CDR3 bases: TGTGCCAGCTCACGTCAGCGGGACTTCCAAGAGACCCAGTACTTC. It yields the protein CASSRQRDFQETQYF.

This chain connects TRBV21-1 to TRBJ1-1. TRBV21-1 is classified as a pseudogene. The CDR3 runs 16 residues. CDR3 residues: CASSTGGSPGNTEAFF. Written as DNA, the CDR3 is TGTGCCAGCAGCACGGGGGGGAGTCCGGGGAACACTGAAGCTTTCTTT.

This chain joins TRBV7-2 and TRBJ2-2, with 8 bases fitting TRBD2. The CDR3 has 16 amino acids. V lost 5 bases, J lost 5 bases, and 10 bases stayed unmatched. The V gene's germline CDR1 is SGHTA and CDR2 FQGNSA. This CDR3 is CASSRSPGLVTGELFF. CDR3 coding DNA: TGTGCCAGCAGCCGATCTCCGGGACTAGTGACCGGGGAGCTGTTTTTT.

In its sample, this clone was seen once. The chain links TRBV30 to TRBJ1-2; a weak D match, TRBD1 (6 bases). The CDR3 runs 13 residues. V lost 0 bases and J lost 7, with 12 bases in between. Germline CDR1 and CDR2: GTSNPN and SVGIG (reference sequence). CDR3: CAWSVQGLRGYTF. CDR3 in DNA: TGTGCCTGGAGTGTACAGGGATTGCGTGGCTACACCTTC.

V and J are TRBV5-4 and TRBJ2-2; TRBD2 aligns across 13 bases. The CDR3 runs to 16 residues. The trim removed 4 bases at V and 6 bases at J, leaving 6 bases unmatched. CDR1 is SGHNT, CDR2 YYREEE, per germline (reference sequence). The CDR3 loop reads CASSRGLAGVPGELFF. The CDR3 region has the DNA TGTGCCAGCAGCCGCGGACTAGCGGGAGTACCCGGGGAGCTGTTTTTT.

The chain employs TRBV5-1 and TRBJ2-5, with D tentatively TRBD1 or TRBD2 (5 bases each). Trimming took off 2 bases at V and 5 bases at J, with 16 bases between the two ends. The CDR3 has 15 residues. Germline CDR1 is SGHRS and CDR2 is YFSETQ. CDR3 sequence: CASSFSPGATETQYF. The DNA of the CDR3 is TGCGCCAGCAGCTTTTCCCCCGGGGCCACGGAGACCCAGTACTTC.

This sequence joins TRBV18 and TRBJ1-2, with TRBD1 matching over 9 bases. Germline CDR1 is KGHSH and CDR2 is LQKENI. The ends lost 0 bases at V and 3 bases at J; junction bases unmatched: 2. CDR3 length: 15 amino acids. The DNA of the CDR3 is TGTGCCAGCTCACCACCGACAGGGGGTGACTATGGCTACACCTTC. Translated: CASSPPTGGDYGYTF.